Below are 15 T cell receptor beta chains sequenced from a single sample in a study of cytomegalovirus exposure and HLA in healthy donors. In the PCR, 60 Vbeta and 13 Jbeta primers were used. Data came from immunoSEQ multiplex PCR; TCRdb stores just in-frame clones and leaves some out. The sample has some 180,000 clones; roughly four fifths are singletons. The sample consisted of PBMCs. The receptors here all came from a young man in good health and CMV-seronegative.

V is TRBV4-2 and J is TRBJ1-4; no definite D call. Trimming removed 6 bases from V and 10 bases from J, with 9 bases in between. Germline V gene data show CDR1 as LGHNA and CDR2 as YNFKEQ. CDR3 length equals 11 residues. The CDR3 reads CASSNFIKLFF. Here the CDR3 DNA reads TGTGCCAGCAGTAACTTCATAAAACTGTTTTTT.

The V gene is TRBV27, the J gene TRBJ2-5, with 8 bases identical to TRBD1. Germline V CDR1 and CDR2: MNHEY, SMNVEV (reference sequence). Trimming took 5 bases from V and 11 from J; bases not matched to a gene: 16. The CDR3 loop spans 15 amino acids. CDR3 coding DNA: TGTGCCAGCAGTACGAGGACAGGGCCCCCGAGGGAGCAGTACTTC. Translation: CASSTRTGPPREQYF.

The chain combines TRBV19 with TRBJ2-2; 7 bases fit TRBD1. The germline gives CDR1 LNHDA, CDR2 SQIVND (reference sequence). The CDR3 has 14 amino acids. Trimming removed 6 bases from V and 3 bases from J; junction bases left unmatched: 4. The CDR3 region is CASSTGDHTGELFF. CDR3 nucleotides: TGTGCCAGTAGCACAGGGGACCACACCGGGGAGCTGTTTTTT.

This sequence joins TRBV7-9 and TRBJ2-5; 7 positions match TRBD2. The CDR3 is made up of 12 amino acids. CDR1 SEHNR and CDR2 FQNEAQ come from the germline V gene (reference sequence). Trimming cost V 9 bases and J 5 bases; bases outside gene matches: 6. DNA for the CDR3: TGTGCCAGTACGCGGCGGGAGGAGACCCAGTACTTC. This encodes CASTRREETQYF. The variable domain in full, with the rest retrieved from reference TRBV7-9 and TRBJ2-5, is DTGVSQNPRHKITKRGQNVTFRCDPISEHNRLYWYRQTLGQGPEFLTYFQNEAQLEKSRLLSDRFSAERPKGSFSTLEIQRTEQGDSAMYLCASTRREETQYFGPGTRLLVL.

This rearrangement joins TRBV28 to TRBJ1-5; 8 bases match TRBD1. V shed 1 base and J 3 bases; nucleotides not matched to a gene: 5. From germline, CDR1 is MDHEN and CDR2 SYDVKM. This CDR3 contains 16 residues. The CDR3 nucleotides read TGTGCCAGCAGTTTATTTGGACAGGGTTACAATCAGCCCCAGCATTTT. Protein sequence: CASSLFGQGYNQPQHF.

The rearrangement joins TRBV30 to TRBJ2-5; TRBD2 aligns across 10 bases. J lost 7 bases, V lost 3 bases, and 8 bases had no gene match. CDR1 is GTSNPN and CDR2 is SVGIG in the germline V gene (reference sequence). The CDR3 loop spans 14 amino acids. The CDR3 reads CAWRAGLAVGTQYF. The CDR3, as DNA: TGTGCCTGGAGGGCAGGACTAGCGGTAGGGACCCAGTACTTC.

The chain combines TRBV2 with TRBJ1-1, with 8 bases matching TRBD1. This CDR3 has 15 residues. Germline lookup yields CDR1 SNHLY and CDR2 FYNNEI. The V gene end was trimmed by 7 bases and the J gene end by 1 base; junction bases not matched to a gene: 8. CDR3 bases: TGTGCCAGCAACCCGGACAGGGTCGGGAACACTGAAGCTTTCTTT. Protein: CASNPDRVGNTEAFF.

This clone was found a few times. The chain recombines TRBV19 with TRBJ1-1, with a possible D match to TRBD1 (5 bases). Deletions cut 1 base from V and 5 bases from J, with 14 bases between. The germline V gene has CDR1 LNHDA and CDR2 SQIVND (reference sequence). This CDR3 has 15 residues. CDR3 coding DNA: TGTGCCAGTAGTATAGCCCCCGGGGCGGGAACTGAAGCTTTCTTT. Translating gives CASSIAPGAGTEAFF.

The J gene is TRBJ2-3, the V gene TRBV7-3, with 14 bases that match TRBD2. V was pared by 5 bases and J by 10 bases, with 11 bases of the junction left unmatched. In germline, CDR1 is SGHTA, CDR2 FQGTGA. This CDR3 spans 16 amino acids. Here the CDR3 reads CASSPPLTSGRGAQYF. The CDR3 nucleotides are TGTGCCAGCAGCCCACCCCTGACTAGCGGGAGGGGTGCGCAGTATTTT. Complete variable domain (other parts from reference TRBV7-3 and TRBJ2-3): GAGVSQTPSNKVTEKGKYVELRCDPISGHTALYWYRQSLGQGPEFLIYFQGTGAADDSGLPNDRFFAVRPEGSVSTLKIQRTERGDSAVYLCASSPPLTSGRGAQYFGPGTRLTVL.

The V call is TRBV6-5, the J call TRBJ2-3; 9 positions match TRBD1. The J segment lost 1 base and the V segment lost 5 bases, leaving 4 bases of the junction unmatched. The CDR3 is 15 residues long. Germline CDR1 is MNHEY and CDR2 is SVGAGI. CDR3 loop: CASSQQGARTDTQYF. CDR3 coding DNA: TGTGCCAGCAGTCAACAGGGGGCGCGCACAGATACGCAGTATTTT.

The chain couples TRBV10-3 to TRBJ2-7; 10 nucleotides line up with TRBD1. V trimming: 6 bases; J trimming: 2 bases; junction bases outside the gene matches: 4. Germline V gene sequence: CDR1 ENHRY, CDR2 SYGVKD. This CDR3 comprises 14 residues. Here the CDR3 DNA reads TGTGCCATCAGAGATGACAGGGGGCCCTACGAGCAGTACTTC. Translation gives CAIRDDRGPYEQYF.

The chain joins TRBV7-9 to TRBJ2-2; 9 bases align to TRBD1. J gave up 0 bases and V 10 bases, and 12 bases lay outside the gene matches. Germline loops: CDR1 SEHNR, CDR2 FQNEAQ (reference sequence). The CDR3 covers 17 residues. In DNA, the CDR3 is TGTGCCACAATGGGCGGGACAGGGTACCCGAACACCGGGGAGCTGTTTTTT. Translated: CATMGGTGYPNTGELFF.

V gene TRBV6-5 combines with J gene TRBJ2-7; TRBD1 agrees at 8 bases. CDR1 and CDR2 (germline): MNHEY, SVGAGI. V lost 9 bases and J lost 4; bases outside the gene matches: 11. The CDR3 runs 14 residues. CDR3 nucleotide sequence: TGTGCCAGTGAGCTTGGCCAGGGGGCATACGAGCAGTACTTC. Amino acid sequence: CASELGQGAYEQYF.

The V call is TRBV28, the J call TRBJ2-1, with 11 bases lining up with TRBD1. The CDR3 is 12 amino acids. The germline V gene encodes CDR1 MDHEN and CDR2 SYDVKM. Losses at the gene ends were 8 bases for V and 6 bases for J; bases not matched to a gene: 0. This CDR3 is CASGTGGNEQFF. The CDR3, as DNA: TGTGCCAGCGGGACAGGGGGCAATGAGCAGTTCTTC.

The chain carries TRBV6-5 and TRBJ2-7; TRBD1 is a possible D gene (6 bases). Trimming took off 0 bases at V and 1 base at J, with 10 bases between the two ends. The V gene's germline CDR1 is MNHEY and CDR2 SVGAGI. CDR3 length equals 15 residues. CDR3 DNA: TGTGCCAGCAGTTACTCGGGGCAGGGGTCCTACGAGCAGTACTTC. Encoded protein: CASSYSGQGSYEQYF.